Listed below are T cell receptor beta chains from one sample, sequenced in a study of blood T cells in healthy people across ages. TCRdb reprocessed the 5' RACE reads with MiXCR, giving one entry per CDR3 protein. The repertoire holds around 1.7 million distinct CDR3 sequences, with about 28% as singletons. Sequencing used blood. All receptors come from a woman in her twenties or thirties in good health. The CDR3 runs from the conserved cysteine through the conserved F or W. D genes are given only for firm matches. Some rows mark clone size as missing; the rest say once, few, many or name a class of expanded clone.

D	size	V	J	CDR3	DNA
-	-	TRBV10-3	TRBJ2-3	CAIRDPPDTQYF	TGTGCCATCAGGGACCCCCCAGATACGCAGTATTTT
TRBD2	few	TRBV11-2	TRBJ2-1	CASGPRGLAGANEQFF	TGTGCCAGCGGCCCGAGGGGACTAGCGGGAGCCAATGAGCAGTTCTTC
TRBD1	many	TRBV7-2	TRBJ1-2	CASSLVGRQGAGYTF	TGTGCCAGCAGCTTAGTGGGTCGGCAGGGGGCCGGCTACACCTTC
-	few	TRBV7-9	TRBJ2-7	CASSLVHVSGPMHEQYF	TGTGCCAGCAGCTTAGTTCATGTCTCCGGGCCCATGCACGAGCAGTACTTC
TRBD2	few	TRBV7-6	TRBJ2-1	CASSLWASGGTMYNEQFF	TGTGCCAGCAGCTTATGGGCTAGCGGGGGGACAATGTACAATGAGCAGTTCTTC
TRBD1	-	TRBV4-1	TRBJ1-2	CASSSQQGINYDYTF	TGCGCCAGCAGCTCTCAACAGGGGATTAACTATGACTACACCTTC
-	-	TRBV15	TRBJ2-7	CATSRSLGSDEQYF	TGTGCCACCAGCAGATCCCTGGGGTCCGACGAGCAGTACTTC
TRBD1	once	TRBV12-3/TRBV12-4	TRBJ1-5	CASSTTGGEEPQHF	TGTGCCAGCAGTACGACAGGGGGAGAGGAGCCCCAGCATTTT
TRBD1	-	TRBV2	TRBJ2-4	CASSEFPGQGYIQYF	TGTGCCAGCAGTGAATTCCCGGGACAGGGATACATTCAGTACTTC
-	many	TRBV3-1	TRBJ2-5	CASSTRTETQYF	TGTGCCAGCAGCACAAGAACAGAGACCCAGTACTTC
TRBD2	few	TRBV7-6	TRBJ2-5	CASSFGGSASETQYF	TGTGCCAGCAGCTTCGGGGGGAGCGCGTCGGAGACCCAGTACTTC
-	few	TRBV14	TRBJ2-1	CASSQEGTGPYNEQFF	TGTGCCAGCAGCCAAGAAGGTACGGGGCCCTACAATGAGCAGTTCTTC
-	few	TRBV5-1	TRBJ2-5	CASSLADWRHETQYF	TGCGCCAGCAGCTTGGCTGACTGGAGACATGAGACCCAGTACTTC
TRBD2	many	TRBV20-1	TRBJ2-5	CSARGAGTSGGGETQYF	TGCAGTGCTAGAGGGGCCGGGACTAGCGGGGGGGGTGAGACCCAGTACTTC